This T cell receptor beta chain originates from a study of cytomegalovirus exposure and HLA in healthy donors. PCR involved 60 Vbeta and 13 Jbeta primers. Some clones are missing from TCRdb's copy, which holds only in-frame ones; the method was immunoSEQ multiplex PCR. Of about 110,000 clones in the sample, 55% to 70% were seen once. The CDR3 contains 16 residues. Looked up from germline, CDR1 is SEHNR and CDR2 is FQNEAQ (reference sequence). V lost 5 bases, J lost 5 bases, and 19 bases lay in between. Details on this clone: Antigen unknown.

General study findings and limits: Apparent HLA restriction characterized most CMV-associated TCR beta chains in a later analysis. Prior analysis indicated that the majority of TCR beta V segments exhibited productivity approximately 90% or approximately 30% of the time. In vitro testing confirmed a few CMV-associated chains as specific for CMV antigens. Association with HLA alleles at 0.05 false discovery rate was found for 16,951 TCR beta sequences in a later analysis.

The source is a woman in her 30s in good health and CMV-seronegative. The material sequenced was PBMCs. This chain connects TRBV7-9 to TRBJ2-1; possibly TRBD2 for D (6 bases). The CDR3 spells CASSTIGSGFDNEQFF. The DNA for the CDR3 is TGTGCCAGCAGCACAATCGGGAGTGGATTCGACAATGAGCAGTTCTTC.